The rows below give T cell receptor beta chains drawn from one sample of a study of cytomegalovirus exposure and HLA in healthy donors. Data came from immunoSEQ multiplex PCR; TCRdb stores just in-frame clones and leaves some out. In total, the table holds tens of thousands of clones. Input material: PBMCs. All receptors come from a woman aged 60-75 years in good health and CMV-seronegative. The CDR3 runs from the conserved cysteine through the conserved F or W. The D gene is left open where the match is weak.

d_call	v_call	j_call	cdr3_nt	cdr3_aa
TRBD2	TRBV6-5	TRBJ2-1	TGTGCCAGCAGTTATTTTACTAGCGGGAGCGACAATGAGCAGTTCTTC	CASSYFTSGSDNEQFF
-	TRBV11-2	TRBJ2-2	TGTGCCAGCAGCCCCCCAGGCCCCCCCGAAAACACCGGGGAGCTGTTTTTT	CASSPPGPPENTGELFF
-	TRBV19	TRBJ1-5	TGTGCCAGTAGTACAGTGGGGGGAGGCAATCAGCCCCAGCATTTT	CASSTVGGGNQPQHF
-	TRBV6-5	TRBJ2-7	TGTGCCAGCAGCAGGGGGGACCGGGGCGAGCAGTACTTC	CASSRGDRGEQYF
-	TRBV6-5	TRBJ2-7	TGTGCCAGCAGTTACGGCGCGGGGACCTCCTACGAGCAGTACTTC	CASSYGAGTSYEQYF
-	TRBV18	TRBJ2-7	TGTGCCAGCTCACCACCAGCGGATTCCTACGAGCAGTACTTC	CASSPPADSYEQYF
TRBD2	TRBV10-2	TRBJ2-3	TGCGCCAGCAGTGAGTCGGGAGGGAGGGCCGCAGATACGCAGTATTTT	CASSESGGRAADTQYF
-	TRBV5-6	TRBJ2-7	TGTGCCAGCAGCCAGTTTCACAGGAACCGGACCAAGGACTACGAGCAGTACTTC	CASSQFHRNRTKDYEQYF
-	TRBV21-1	TRBJ2-5	TGTGCCAGCAGCAAAGCCCTAGCGGGAGAGGGGGAGACCCAGTACTTC	CASSKALAGEGETQYF
TRBD2	TRBV7-9	TRBJ2-1	TGTGCCAGCAGCGAAGCGGGAGATGGAGGTGAGCAGTTCTTC	CASSEAGDGGEQFF
-	TRBV28	TRBJ1-2	TGTGCCAGCAGTTTACAGGGGAGGGTCACCTTC	CASSLQGRVTF
TRBD2	TRBV6-4	TRBJ2-7	TGTGCCAGCAGTGACTCGAACCAACTAGCGGGAGGCTTGGCGTTCGAGCAGTACTTC	CASSDSNQLAGGLAFEQYF
TRBD1	TRBV7-9	TRBJ1-1	TGTGCCAGCAGCTCCCAGGACAGGTACACTGAAGCTTTCTTT	CASSSQDRYTEAFF
-	TRBV15	TRBJ1-5	TGTGCCACCAGCAGAGAAAGGAGGACCTATAGCAATCAGCCCCAGCATTTT	CATSRERRTYSNQPQHF
-	TRBV28	TRBJ2-2	TGTGCCAGCAGCACCCTAACCGGGGAGCTGTTTTTT	CASSTLTGELFF
TRBD1	TRBV5-4	TRBJ2-1	TGTGCCAGCAGCCCAACCCTAAAAACAGGGGGCAATGAGCAGTTCTTC	CASSPTLKTGGNEQFF
-	TRBV7-7	TRBJ2-1	TGTGCTAGCAGCCTTAATAGCGGCTCCTACAATGAGCAGTTCTTC	CASSLNSGSYNEQFF
TRBD2	TRBV18	TRBJ2-7	TGTGCCAGCTCACCTCTAGCGGGAGTCTACGAGCAGTACTTC	CASSPLAGVYEQYF
-	TRBV5-1	TRBJ1-3	TGCGCCAGCAGCCTAAACCCTGGAAACACCATATATTTT	CASSLNPGNTIYF
TRBD1	TRBV10-3	TRBJ1-5	TGTGCCATCAGTGAGCGCACAGGGGAAAATCAGCCCCAGCATTTT	CAISERTGENQPQHF
TRBD1	TRBV11-3	TRBJ2-1	TGTGCCAGCAGCCCCGGGACAGCATACAATGAGCAGTTCTTC	CASSPGTAYNEQFF
-	TRBV6-5	TRBJ2-5	TGTGCCTACGATGGGGGGGAGACCCAGTACTTC	CAYDGGETQYF
-	TRBV7-2	TRBJ2-3	TGTGCCAGCACAATGGACTCGGGTACGCAGTATTTT	CASTMDSGTQYF
TRBD1	TRBV12-5	TRBJ2-2	TGTGCTAGTGGTCAACAGGGGCCAGCCGGGGAGCTGTTTTTT	CASGQQGPAGELFF
-	TRBV28	TRBJ1-1	TGTGCCAGCAGTTCAGGTCGCAGGGGTTATTACACTGAAGCTTTCTTT	CASSSGRRGYYTEAFF
TRBD1	TRBV19	TRBJ2-7	TGTGCCAGTAGTATGAGACAGGGGGCTTCCTACGAGCAGTACTTC	CASSMRQGASYEQYF
-	TRBV6-5	TRBJ1-2	TGTGCCAGCAGTTATGGCAGGGGCGCTTGGGGCTATGGCTACACCTTC	CASSYGRGAWGYGYTF
TRBD2	TRBV6-1	TRBJ2-3	TGTGCCAGCAGTGAAACTAGGACTAGCGGGATGTATGGAGATACGCAGTATTTT	CASSETRTSGMYGDTQYF
-	TRBV18	TRBJ2-1	TGTGCCAGCCAAACGGACAAGGGAATAGGGCAGTTCTTC	CASQTDKGIGQFF
TRBD1	TRBV27	TRBJ2-7	TGTGCCAGCAGGGGGACAGGGGAATTCTACGAGCAGTACTTC	CASRGTGEFYEQYF
TRBD2	TRBV5-1	TRBJ2-2	TGCGCCAGCAGCTTGGTGGGGACTAGCGGCACCGGGGAGCTGTTTTTT	CASSLVGTSGTGELFF
TRBD1	TRBV4-2	TRBJ2-1	TGTGCCAGCAGCCTCGAGAGACAGGGACGAAATGAGCAGTTCTTC	CASSLERQGRNEQFF
TRBD2	TRBV19	TRBJ2-7	TGTGCCAGTAGTATAGTTGCGGGAGGTTCCCACGAGCAGTACTTC	CASSIVAGGSHEQYF
TRBD2	TRBV7-2	TRBJ2-5	TGTGCCAGCAGCTCAGGACTAGCGAGCGAGACCCAGTACTTC	CASSSGLASETQYF
TRBD1	TRBV29-1	TRBJ1-1	TGCAGCGTTGGACAGGGAACGAACACTGAAGCTTTCTTT	CSVGQGTNTEAFF
TRBD2	TRBV28	TRBJ2-1	TGTGCCAGCACTTCCGGTCTAGCGGGAGGCAATGAGCAGTTCTTC	CASTSGLAGGNEQFF
TRBD1	TRBV18	TRBJ2-1	TGTGCCAGCTCACGGGGACAGGGTTTTGGCAATGAGCAGTTCTTC	CASSRGQGFGNEQFF
-	TRBV5-1	TRBJ1-4	TGCGCCAGCAGACTGGACAGACACAATGAAAAACTGTTTTTT	CASRLDRHNEKLFF
TRBD1	TRBV25-1	TRBJ2-5	TGTGCCAGCACCAGAGGGGGACAGGGATACTTC	CASTRGGQGYF
-	TRBV2	TRBJ1-2	TGTGCCAGCAGTGAGAGGCTTGACTATGGCTACACCTTC	CASSERLDYGYTF
-	TRBV28	TRBJ2-7	TGTGCCAGCCTGGAAGCGGGTATGTCCTACGAGCAGTACTTC	CASLEAGMSYEQYF
-	TRBV6-6	TRBJ2-1	TGTGCCAGCAGTTCGGACTCGAATGAGCAGTTCTTC	CASSSDSNEQFF
TRBD1	TRBV7-2	TRBJ1-5	TGTGCCAGCAGCCAGGGGACAGGGGATTATCAGCCCCAGCATTTT	CASSQGTGDYQPQHF
TRBD2	TRBV5-1	TRBJ2-5	TGCGCCAGCAATCTAGCGGGAGCGGGAGAGACCCAGTACTTC	CASNLAGAGETQYF
TRBD1	TRBV18	TRBJ2-7	TGTGCCAGCTCTTTAGGGACAGGCTCCTACGAGCAGTACTTC	CASSLGTGSYEQYF
-	TRBV15	TRBJ2-7	TGTGCCACCAGCAGAGCCCAGGCGGGCAAGGGCGGGCAGTACTTC	CATSRAQAGKGGQYF
-	TRBV10-1	TRBJ2-1	TGCGCCAGCAGTGAGGAGGGAGCCCCCGGGAATGAGCAGTTCTTC	CASSEEGAPGNEQFF
TRBD1	TRBV19	TRBJ2-2	TGTGCCAGTAGTCGCAGACAGGGAGCCGGGGAGCTGTTTTTT	CASSRRQGAGELFF
-	TRBV5-5	TRBJ1-5	TGTGCCAGCAGCTTTCGGGGATCGGGTCAGCCCCAGCATTTT	CASSFRGSGQPQHF
TRBD1	TRBV29-1	TRBJ1-6	TGCAGCGTTAAGACAGGGCTAGATTCACCCCTCCACTTT	CSVKTGLDSPLHF
-	TRBV2	TRBJ1-2	TGTGCCAGCAGTTCAAACCCATCGGGGATTATGGATGGCTACACCTTC	CASSSNPSGIMDGYTF
-	TRBV4-1	TRBJ2-6	TGCGCCAGCAGCCAAGAATTATCTGGGGCCAACGTCCTGACTTTC	CASSQELSGANVLTF
-	TRBV6-1	TRBJ1-1	TGTGCCAGCACGGGGGAGGGGTTAAACACTGAAGCTTTCTTT	CASTGEGLNTEAFF
TRBD1	TRBV11-3	TRBJ1-1	TGTGCCAGCAGCCTCGGACAGGGATCCACTGAAGCTTTCTTT	CASSLGQGSTEAFF